This T cell receptor beta chain is drawn from a study of spatial heterogeneity in lung cancer. Study as a whole: Detected beta-chain sequences consistently exceeded alpha-chain sequences. Counts of TCR transcripts in tumor regions correlated strongly with a matched bulk RNA-seq T cell module score.

Described time point: sample taken at primary tumor resection. This clonotype has a single count. Its antigen is unknown. This beta chain lies outside the target of a library built for alpha chains; its clone size means little. Study-wide results and caveats: The study found that expanded intratumoral alpha and beta TCR counts tracked tumor mutation counts.

This CDR3 contains 16 residues. V lost 5 bases to trimming and J lost 5 bases, with 19 bases between them. Germline assignment: CDR1 LNHDA and CDR2 SQIVND (reference sequence). TCRdb ran MiXCR on the 5' RACE reads and lists one entry per CDR3 protein. The sample has 2,500 or so distinct CDR3 sequences; around 23% are singletons. This clonotype was sampled from a male donor with early-stage non-small cell lung cancer. This material consisted of lung tumor tissue, taken at surgery. This chain links TRBV19 with TRBJ1-5; D unresolved. CDR3 sequence: CASSPPPLMVDQPQHF. Here the CDR3 DNA reads TGTGCCAGTAGTCCGCCCCCCCTAATGGTTGATCAGCCCCAGCATTTT.